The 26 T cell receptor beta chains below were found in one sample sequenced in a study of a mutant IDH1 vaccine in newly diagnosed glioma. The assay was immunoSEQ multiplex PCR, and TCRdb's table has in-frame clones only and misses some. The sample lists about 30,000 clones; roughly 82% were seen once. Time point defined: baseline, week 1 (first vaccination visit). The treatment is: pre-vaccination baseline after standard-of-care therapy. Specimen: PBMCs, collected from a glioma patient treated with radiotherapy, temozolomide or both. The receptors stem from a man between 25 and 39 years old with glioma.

The CDR3 reads CASSLRAGTSGDTYEQYF. As DNA, the CDR3 is TGTGCCAGCAGCCTCCGTGCCGGGACTAGCGGGGACACCTACGAGCAGTACTTC. The chain couples TRBV5-6 to TRBJ2-7, with TRBD2 matching over 13 bases. CDR1 and CDR2 from the germline V gene are SGHDT and YYEEEE. The CDR3 totals 18 residues. V was clipped by 4 bases and J by 2 bases; unmatched bases: 12.

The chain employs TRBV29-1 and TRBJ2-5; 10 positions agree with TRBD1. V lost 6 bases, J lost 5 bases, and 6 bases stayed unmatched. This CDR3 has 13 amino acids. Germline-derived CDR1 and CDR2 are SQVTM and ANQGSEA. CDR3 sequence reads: CSVGTGDWETQYF. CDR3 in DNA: TGCAGCGTAGGGACAGGGGATTGGGAGACCCAGTACTTC.

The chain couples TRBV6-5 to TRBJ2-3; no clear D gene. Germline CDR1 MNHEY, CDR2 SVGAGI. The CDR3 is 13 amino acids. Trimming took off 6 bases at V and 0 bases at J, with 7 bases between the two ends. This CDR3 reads CASSGPSTDTQYF. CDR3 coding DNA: TGTGCCAGCAGCGGGCCAAGCACAGATACGCAGTATTTT.

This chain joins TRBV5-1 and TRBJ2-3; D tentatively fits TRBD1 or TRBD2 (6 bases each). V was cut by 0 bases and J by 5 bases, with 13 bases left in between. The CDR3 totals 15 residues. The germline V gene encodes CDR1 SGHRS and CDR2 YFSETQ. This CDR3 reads CASSLEGGAEDTQYF. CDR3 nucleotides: TGCGCCAGCAGCTTGGAGGGGGGAGCAGAAGATACGCAGTATTTT. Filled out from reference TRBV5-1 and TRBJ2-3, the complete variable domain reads KAGVTQTPRYLIKTRGQQVTLSCSPISGHRSVSWYQQTPGQGLQFLFEYFSETQRNKGNFPGRFSGRQFSNSRSEMNVSTLELGDSALYLCASSLEGGAEDTQYFGPGTRLTVL.

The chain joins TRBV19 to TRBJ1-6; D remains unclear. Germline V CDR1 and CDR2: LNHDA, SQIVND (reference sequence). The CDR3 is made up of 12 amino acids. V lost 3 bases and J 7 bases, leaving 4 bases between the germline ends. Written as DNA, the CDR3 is TGTGCCAGTAGTATGGGGAATTCACCCCTCCACTTT. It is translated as CASSMGNSPLHF.

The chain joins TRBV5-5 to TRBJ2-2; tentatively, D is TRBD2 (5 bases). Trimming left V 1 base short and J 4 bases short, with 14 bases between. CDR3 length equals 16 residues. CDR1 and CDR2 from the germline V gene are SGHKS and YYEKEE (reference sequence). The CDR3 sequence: CASSLYVGSGTGELFF. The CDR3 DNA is TGTGCCAGCAGCTTGTATGTTGGGAGTGGCACCGGGGAGCTGTTTTTT. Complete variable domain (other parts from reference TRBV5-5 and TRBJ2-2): DAGVTQSPTHLIKTRGQQVTLRCSPISGHKSVSWYQQVLGQGPQFIFQYYEKEERGRGNFPDRFSARQFPNYSSELNVNALLLGDSALYLCASSLYVGSGTGELFFGEGSRLTVL.

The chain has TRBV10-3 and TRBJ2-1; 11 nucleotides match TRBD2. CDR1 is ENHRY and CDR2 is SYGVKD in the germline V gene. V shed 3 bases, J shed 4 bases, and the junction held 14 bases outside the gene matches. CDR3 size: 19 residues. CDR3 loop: CAISERLAGGGLGYNEQFF. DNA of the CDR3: TGTGCCATCAGTGAACGTCTAGCGGGAGGAGGTTTGGGGTACAATGAGCAGTTCTTC.

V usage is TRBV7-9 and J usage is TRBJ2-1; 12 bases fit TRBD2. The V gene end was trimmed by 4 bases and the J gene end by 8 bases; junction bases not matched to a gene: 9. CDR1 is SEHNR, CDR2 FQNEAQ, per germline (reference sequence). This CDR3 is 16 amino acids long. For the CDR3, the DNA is TGTGCCAGCAGCTCCGCCTCTAGCGGGAGGGCCCATGAGCAGTTCTTC. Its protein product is CASSSASSGRAHEQFF.

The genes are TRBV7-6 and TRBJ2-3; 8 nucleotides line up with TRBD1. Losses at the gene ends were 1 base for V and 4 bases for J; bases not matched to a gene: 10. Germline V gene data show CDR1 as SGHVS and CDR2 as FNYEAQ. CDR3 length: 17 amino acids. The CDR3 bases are TGTGCCAGCAGCTTAGGCAGCCCAGGGGGCTGGGCAGATACGCAGTATTTT. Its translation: CASSLGSPGGWADTQYF.

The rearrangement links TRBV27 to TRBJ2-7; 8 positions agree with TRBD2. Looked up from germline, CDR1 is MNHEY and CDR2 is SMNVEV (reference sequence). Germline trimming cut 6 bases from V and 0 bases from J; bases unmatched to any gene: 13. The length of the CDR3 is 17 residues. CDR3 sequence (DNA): TGTGCCAGCAGGAGGGCTAGCGGGCCCCAGAGCTCCTACGAGCAGTACTTC. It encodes CASRRASGPQSSYEQYF.

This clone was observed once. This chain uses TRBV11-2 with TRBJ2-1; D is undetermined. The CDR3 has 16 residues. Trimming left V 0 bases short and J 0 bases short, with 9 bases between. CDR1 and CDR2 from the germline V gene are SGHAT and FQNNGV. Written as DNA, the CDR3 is TGTGCCAGCAGCTTAGAAACAGCGAGCTCCTACAATGAGCAGTTCTTC. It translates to CASSLETASSYNEQFF.

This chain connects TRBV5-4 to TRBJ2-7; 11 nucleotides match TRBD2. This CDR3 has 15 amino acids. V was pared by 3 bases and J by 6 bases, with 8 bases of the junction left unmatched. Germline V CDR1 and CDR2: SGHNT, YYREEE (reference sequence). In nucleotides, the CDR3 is TGTGCCAGCAGCTCGTCTAGCGGGGGGCGTGGCGAGCAGTACTTC. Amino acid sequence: CASSSSSGGRGEQYF.

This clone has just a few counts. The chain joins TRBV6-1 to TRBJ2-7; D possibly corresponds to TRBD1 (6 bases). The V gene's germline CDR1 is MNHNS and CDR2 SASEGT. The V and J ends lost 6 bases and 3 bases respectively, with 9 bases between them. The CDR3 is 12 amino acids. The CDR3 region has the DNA TGTGCCAGCAGCGTAGGGGGCTACGAGCAGTACTTC. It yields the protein CASSVGGYEQYF.

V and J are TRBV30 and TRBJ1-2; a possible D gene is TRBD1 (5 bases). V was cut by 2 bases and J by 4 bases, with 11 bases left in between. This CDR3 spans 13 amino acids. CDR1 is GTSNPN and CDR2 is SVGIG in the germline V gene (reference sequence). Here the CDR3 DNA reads TGTGCCTGGAGTCCGACAGCCCGCTATGGCTACACCTTC. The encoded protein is CAWSPTARYGYTF.

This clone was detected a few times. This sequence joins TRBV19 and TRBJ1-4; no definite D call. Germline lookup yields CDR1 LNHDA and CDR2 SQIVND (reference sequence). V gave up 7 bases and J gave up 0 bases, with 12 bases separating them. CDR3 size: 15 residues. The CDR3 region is CASKGGFATNEKLFF. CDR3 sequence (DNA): TGTGCCAGTAAGGGAGGTTTTGCAACTAATGAAAAACTGTTTTTT. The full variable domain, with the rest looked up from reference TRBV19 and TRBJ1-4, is DGGITQSPKYLFRKEGQNVTLSCEQNLNHDAMYWYRQDPGQGLRLIYYSQIVNDFQKGDIAEGYSVSREKKESFPLTVTSAQKNPTAFYLCASKGGFATNEKLFFGSGTQLSVL.

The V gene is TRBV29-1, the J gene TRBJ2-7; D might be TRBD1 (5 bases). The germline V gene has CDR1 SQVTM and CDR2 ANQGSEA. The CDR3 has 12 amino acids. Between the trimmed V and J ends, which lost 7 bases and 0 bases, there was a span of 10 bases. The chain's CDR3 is CSAVRGSYEQYF. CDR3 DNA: TGCAGCGCTGTAAGGGGCTCCTACGAGCAGTACTTC.

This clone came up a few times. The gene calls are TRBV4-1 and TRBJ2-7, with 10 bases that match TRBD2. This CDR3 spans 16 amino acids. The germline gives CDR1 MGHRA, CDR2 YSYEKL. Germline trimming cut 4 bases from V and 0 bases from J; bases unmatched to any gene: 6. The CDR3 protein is CASSPGTSASSYEQYF. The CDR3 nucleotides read TGCGCCAGCAGCCCAGGGACTAGCGCCAGCTCCTACGAGCAGTACTTC.

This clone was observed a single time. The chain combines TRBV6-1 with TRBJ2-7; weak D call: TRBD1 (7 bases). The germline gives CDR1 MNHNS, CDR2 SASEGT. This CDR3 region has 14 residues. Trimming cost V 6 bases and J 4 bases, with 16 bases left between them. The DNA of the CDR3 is TGTGCCAGCAGCGCGGGACAGATTTCTTACGAGCAGTACTTC. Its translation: CASSAGQISYEQYF.

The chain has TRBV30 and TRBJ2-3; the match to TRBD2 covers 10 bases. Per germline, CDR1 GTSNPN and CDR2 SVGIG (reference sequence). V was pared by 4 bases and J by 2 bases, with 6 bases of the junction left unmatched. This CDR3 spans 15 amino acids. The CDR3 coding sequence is TGTGCCTGGACCCTCCTAGCGGGAGTCACAGATACGCAGTATTTT. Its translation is CAWTLLAGVTDTQYF.

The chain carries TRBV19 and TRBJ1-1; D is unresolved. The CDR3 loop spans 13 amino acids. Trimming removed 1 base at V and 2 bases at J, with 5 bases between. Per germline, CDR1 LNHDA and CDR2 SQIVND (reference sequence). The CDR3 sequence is CASSIGRNTEAFF. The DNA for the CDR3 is TGTGCCAGTAGTATAGGTAGAAACACTGAAGCTTTCTTT.

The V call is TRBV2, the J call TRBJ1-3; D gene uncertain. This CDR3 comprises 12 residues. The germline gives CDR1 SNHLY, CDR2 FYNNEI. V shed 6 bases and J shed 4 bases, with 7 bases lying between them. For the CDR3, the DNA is TGTGCCAGCAGGGAGAGGGGAAACACCATATATTTT. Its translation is CASRERGNTIYF.

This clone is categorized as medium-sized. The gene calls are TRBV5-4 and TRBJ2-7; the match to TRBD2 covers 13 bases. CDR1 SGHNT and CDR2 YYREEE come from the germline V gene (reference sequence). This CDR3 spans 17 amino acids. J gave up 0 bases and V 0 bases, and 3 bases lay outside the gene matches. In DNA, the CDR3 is TGTGCCAGCAGCTTGGGGGGGACTAGCGGGGTCTCCTACGAGCAGTACTTC. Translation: CASSLGGTSGVSYEQYF.

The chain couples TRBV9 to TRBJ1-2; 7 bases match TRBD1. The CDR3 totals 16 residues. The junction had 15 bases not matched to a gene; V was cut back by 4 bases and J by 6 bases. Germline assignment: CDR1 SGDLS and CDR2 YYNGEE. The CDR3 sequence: CASSSRPEGAGNGYTF. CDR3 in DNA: TGTGCCAGCAGCTCCCGACCGGAGGGGGCCGGGAATGGCTACACCTTC. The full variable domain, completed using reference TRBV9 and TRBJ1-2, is DSGVTQTPKHLITATGQRVTLRCSPRSGDLSVYWYQQSLDQGLQFLIQYYNGEERAKGNILERFSAQQFPDLHSELNLSSLELGDSALYFCASSSRPEGAGNGYTFGSGTRLTVV.

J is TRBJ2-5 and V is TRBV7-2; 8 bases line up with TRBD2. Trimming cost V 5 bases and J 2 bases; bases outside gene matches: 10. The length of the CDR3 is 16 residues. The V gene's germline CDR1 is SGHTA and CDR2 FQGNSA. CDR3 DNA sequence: TGTGCCAGCAGCCCACAGGCGGGGGGATATCAAGAGACCCAGTACTTC. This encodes CASSPQAGGYQETQYF.

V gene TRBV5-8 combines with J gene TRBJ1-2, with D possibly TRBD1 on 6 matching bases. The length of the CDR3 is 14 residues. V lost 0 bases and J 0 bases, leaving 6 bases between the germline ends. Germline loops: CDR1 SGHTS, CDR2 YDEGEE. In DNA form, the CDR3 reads TGTGCCAGCAGCTTGGGGACAGCTAACTATGGCTACACCTTC. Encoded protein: CASSLGTANYGYTF.

As DNA, the CDR3 is TGTGCCAGCCGGGCTAGCCGGGGCGCCGGGGAGCTGTTTTTT. The encoded protein is CASRASRGAGELFF. The chain recombines TRBV2 with TRBJ2-2; D is tentatively TRBD1 or TRBD2 (5 bases each). Germline lookup yields CDR1 SNHLY and CDR2 FYNNEI. There are 14 residues in the CDR3. V shed 8 bases and J shed 6 bases, with 16 bases lying between them. The entire variable domain, with the rest obtained from reference TRBV2 and TRBJ2-2, is as follows: EPEVTQTPSHQVTQMGQEVILRCVPISNHLYFYWYRQILGQKVEFLVSFYNNEISEKSEIFDDQFSVERPDGSNFTLKIRSTKLEDSAMYFCASRASRGAGELFFGEGSRLTVL.